This T cell receptor beta chain stems from a study of long-term antiretroviral therapy in people with HIV (dated by TCRdb to between 2021 and 2024). Notes on the research overall: Collection of the earliest samples took place about a decade ahead of the 2015 WHO recommendation for immediate ART, at a time when ART was typically delayed until CD4 counts fell. About 40% of the roughly 30 participants with HIV were female. No cross-contamination during QIAcube processing was shown when test extractions of a monoclonal T-cell line were performed alongside about 30 polyclonal samples. A retrospective serial study tested whether changes in peripheral blood TRB repertoire composition and diversity were associated with ART initiation and durable HIV suppression. A total of over 150 cryopreserved PBMC samples came from 25 to 35 adults with confirmed HIV infection and were collected serially over a mean of about six years (range 1-12).

Broad study findings and their caveats: No data were available on ART adherence, viral resistance or therapy changes, limiting inferences about post-ART repertoire changes. The samples were dated from about 2004 to 2018, and the ART regimens that were used may be less effective than current ART regimens. Because PBMC availability was limited, only the TCR beta chain was sequenced, with no alpha chain pairing. Expanded TRB clones identified before ART initiation dominated the repertoire across all time points, though the dominance fluctuated and decreased in many PLHIV after ART. Narrower CDR3 length ranges were observed in HIV repertoires than in controls, and an antigen-experienced repertoire with only a slight naive shift after ART was suggested by the network structure. Unsorted PBMC were profiled instead of sorted CD4+ and CD8+ T cells because pre-ART samples had limited cell numbers. Starting ART was linked to a significant rise in TRB diversity, yet even with long-term ART the diversity remained significantly lower than in transplant donor controls.

The CDR3 contains 11 residues, cysteine and phenylalanine counted. Just the 33-base CDR3 DNA is kept, in frame starting at base 1. Based on the germline V gene, the CDR1 and CDR2 sequences are SNHLY and FYNNEI. V and J lose 10 bases and 0 bases, and a span of 5 bases separates them. With regard to this clone: The clone's antigen remains unknown. No quality values exist for individual bases; no much larger clone is one base distant.

The immunoSEQ hsTCRB v3.0 assay was used at survey level resolution to sequence the TRB variable region. The target sequencing depth for TRB was roughly 40,000-55,000 T-cell genomes per sample. TRB libraries were pooled and sequenced on an Illumina MiSeq using a v3 150-cycle kit. Processing in the source paper ran as follows. Repertoire analysis was performed in R inside a reproducible Nextflow workflow that covered QC, data transformation and analysis. LymphoSeq2, an R package for AIRR-Seq data exploration, was used to implement custom analyses. Four samples yielding fewer than 5000 total TRB sequences were excluded, leaving 150 to 200 analyzed HIV repertoires. Among the roughly 190 retained HIV repertoires, 59 were collected before ART initiation and 129 after ART initiation. Each repertoire was downsampled to 5000 TRB nucleotide sequences, and summary statistics were averaged across 100 downsampling iterations. TRB sequences were retained for analysis only if CDR3 regions of at least seven amino acids were present. Diversity was assessed using a clonality score derived from Shannon entropy and using the Gini coefficient. In the repertoire networks, any two of the top 5000 CDR3 amino acid sequences were connected whenever the two sequences differed by an edit distance of one. For TRB CDR3 amino acid sequences, antigen specificity groups and MHC restriction were predicted with GLIPH2. CDR3 amino acid sequences were matched against VDJdb and McPAS-TCR to flag known CMV, EBV, HIV or tissue antigen associations. Pre-ART, post-ART and control groups were compared with Wilcoxon signed-rank tests and Holm-Bonferroni correction. TCRdb provides this immuneACCESS table in a form limited to in-frame rearrangements. Some clones are lacking; in checked studies, under half of them reflect an unresolved V gene, and why the rest are absent is not known. Clone size and the V and J calls come from that table; the DNA yielded D and trimming. For this sample the table gives 20,000 or so clones, of which roughly 90% were detected only once. Jointly, the top ten make up 8.7% of the sample.

Participants were included only if at least one PBMC sample before ART initiation and at least two post-ART samples were available. Every participant with HIV received treatment in the United States of America. Before DNA extraction, cryopreserved samples of 1-10 million PBMC were thawed and washed. At the time of the earliest PBMC sample for each participant with HIV, ages ranged from roughly 20 to 54 years. PBMC samples were contributed by each participant from 1-4 timepoints before ART initiation and 2-8 timepoints after ART initiation, with a median of 7 samples. Serial HIV viral load, CD4+ T-cell count, ART history and demographic data were obtained for every participant. Genomic DNA was extracted from unsorted PBMC with a Qiagen kit on a QIAcube, with processing performed in batches of 12 samples.

The chain employs TRBV2 and TRBJ2-3; no confident D gene assignment can be made. The specimen was unsorted PBMCs, collected 1.8 years before starting antiretroviral therapy. The TCR comes from a man aged 50-59 years with HIV. CDR3 sequence: CATHSTDTQYF. The base sequence is TGTGCCACCCACAGCACAGATACGCAGTATTTT.